The sequence of this T cell receptor (beta chain) was determined in a study of T cells in localized non-small cell lung cancer. General study findings and limits: Sequencing covered just one tumor region, so heterogeneity cannot be ruled out. T cell clonality was highest in uninvolved adjacent lung, above tumor. An association was observed between higher blood T cell density and longer overall survival. The study detected a median roughly 57 of the top 100 tumor clones in adjacent lung.

Profiling relied on immunoSEQ multiplex PCR, and the TCRdb table lists in-frame clones only, not all of them. The sample holds more than 15,000 clones; about nine tenths are singletons and the top ten take around a quarter. A word on this clone: The antigen is not known.

The receptor's source is an older female donor with stage III squamous cell lung carcinoma. This specimen consisted of peripheral blood, obtained before any cancer treatment.

The CDR3 DNA reads TGTGCCAGCAGCTTATCGGGGTTCCAAGAGACCCAGTACTTC. Amino acid sequence: CASSLSGFQETQYF. The chain combines TRBV7-2 with TRBJ2-5; TRBD2 might be the D (5 bases). V was cut by 2 bases and J by 1 base, with 8 bases left in between. This CDR3 has 14 amino acids. Germline-derived CDR1 and CDR2 are SGHTA and FQGNSA.